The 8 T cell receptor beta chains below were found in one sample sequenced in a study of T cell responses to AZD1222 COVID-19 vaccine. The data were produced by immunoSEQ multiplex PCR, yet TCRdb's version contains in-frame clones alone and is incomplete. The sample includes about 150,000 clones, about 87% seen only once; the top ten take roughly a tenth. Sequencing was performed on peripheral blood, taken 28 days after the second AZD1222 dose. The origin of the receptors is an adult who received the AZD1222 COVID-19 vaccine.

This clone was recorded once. As DNA, the CDR3 is TGTGCCAGCAGTTACGCTAGCGGGAGATGGACCGGGGAGCTGTTTTTT. It yields the protein CASSYASGRWTGELFF. The V call is TRBV6-5, the J call TRBJ2-2; 10 bases are shared with TRBD2. Per germline, CDR1 MNHEY and CDR2 SVGAGI. The trim removed 2 bases at V and 5 bases at J, leaving 5 bases unmatched. The CDR3 is 16 amino acids.

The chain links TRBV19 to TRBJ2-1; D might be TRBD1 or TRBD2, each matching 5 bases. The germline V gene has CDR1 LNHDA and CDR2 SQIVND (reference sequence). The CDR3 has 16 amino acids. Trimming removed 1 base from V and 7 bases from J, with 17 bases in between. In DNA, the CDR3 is TGTGCCAGTAGTATAGGGTGGGGACCGCGAGTGAATGAGCAGTTCTTC. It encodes CASSIGWGPRVNEQFF.

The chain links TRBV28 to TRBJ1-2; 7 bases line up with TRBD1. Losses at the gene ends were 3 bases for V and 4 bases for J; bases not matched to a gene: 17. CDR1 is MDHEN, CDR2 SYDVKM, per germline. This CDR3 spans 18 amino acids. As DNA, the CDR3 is TGTGCCAGCAGTTTTGTAGGGAGGGGGCGAGGTTTGGGCTATGGCTACACCTTC. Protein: CASSFVGRGRGLGYGYTF.

The CDR3 DNA follows: TGTGCCAGTAGTGGAATACAGACAACTAATGAAAAACTGTTTTTT. It translates to CASSGIQTTNEKLFF. This chain uses TRBV19 with TRBJ1-4; unclear D gene. The CDR3 extends over 15 amino acids. Between the trimmed V and J ends, which lost 5 bases and 0 bases, there was a span of 10 bases. Germline lookup yields CDR1 LNHDA and CDR2 SQIVND (reference sequence).

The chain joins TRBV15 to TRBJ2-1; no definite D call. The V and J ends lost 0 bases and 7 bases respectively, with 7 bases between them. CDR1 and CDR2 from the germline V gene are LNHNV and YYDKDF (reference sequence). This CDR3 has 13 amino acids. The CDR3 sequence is CATSRDRGNEQFF. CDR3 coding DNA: TGTGCCACCAGCAGAGATCGCGGAAATGAGCAGTTCTTC.

CDR3 in DNA: TGTGCCAGCAGCCGCGGGCAGGGGGCCACCGGGGAGCTGTTTTTT. This encodes CASSRGQGATGELFF. The J gene is TRBJ2-2, the V gene TRBV11-2, with 8 nucleotides matching TRBD1. The CDR3 is 15 amino acids. Trimming cost V 5 bases and J 4 bases; bases outside gene matches: 6. Germline V gene lookup returns CDR1 SGHAT and CDR2 FQNNGV.

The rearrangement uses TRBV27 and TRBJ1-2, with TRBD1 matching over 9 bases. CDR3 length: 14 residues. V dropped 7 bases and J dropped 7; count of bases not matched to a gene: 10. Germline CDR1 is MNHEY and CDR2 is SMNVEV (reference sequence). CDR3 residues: CASKKQGAEGGYTF. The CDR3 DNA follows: TGTGCCAGCAAGAAACAGGGGGCGGAAGGTGGCTACACCTTC.

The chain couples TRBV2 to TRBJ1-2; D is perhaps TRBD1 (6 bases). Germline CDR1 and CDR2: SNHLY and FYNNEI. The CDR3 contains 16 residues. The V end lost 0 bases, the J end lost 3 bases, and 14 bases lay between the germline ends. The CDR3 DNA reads TGTGCCAGCAGTGAAGCGCGGGGGCAGTTGTACTATGGCTACACCTTC. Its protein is CASSEARGQLYYGYTF. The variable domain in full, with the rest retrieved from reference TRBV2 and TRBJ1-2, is EPEVTQTPSHQVTQMGQEVILRCVPISNHLYFYWYRQILGQKVEFLVSFYNNEISEKSEIFDDQFSVERPDGSNFTLKIRSTKLEDSAMYFCASSEARGQLYYGYTFGSGTRLTVV.